There are many counts of the clone carrying this TCR beta chain. This sample was included in a study of blood T cell repertoires in COVID-19. Germline V gene sequence: CDR1 SGHVT, CDR2 SQSDAQ. There are 14 residues in the CDR3. V dropped 2 bases and J dropped 7 bases, with 15 bases sitting between them. The assay was immunoSEQ multiplex PCR, and TCRdb's table has in-frame clones only and misses some. The repertoire has some 200,000 clones, roughly 84% of them found once; the top ten carry about 3%. Sample: peripheral blood. This TCR derives from a woman aged 25-40 years who had recovered from COVID-19. The genes are TRBV7-4 and TRBJ2-7; D not resolved. The DNA of the CDR3 is TGTGCCAGCAGCTTAAGTGGCTTCTGGCGGGAGCAGTACTTC. Protein sequence: CASSLSGFWREQYF.